This T cell receptor beta chain was sequenced for a study of blood T cell repertoires in COVID-19. Overall study: The cDNA or gDNA used as material had been derived from T cells, B-cell-depleted T cells, or PBMCs.

Germline V lookup: CDR1 MNHEY, CDR2 SVGAGI. The CDR3 covers 14 residues. V lost 6 bases and J 0 bases, leaving 11 bases between the germline ends. Under the authors' procedure: Amplification of reference gene primers was used by the study to estimate nucleated cell counts. The method was immunoSEQ multiplex PCR; TCRdb's version includes in-frame clones alone and lacks a portion of them. The D gene and trimming were derived from the DNA, and the V and J assignments and clone size from that table. The sample holds 150,000 to 200,000 clones, more than 65% seen once. This rearrangement joins TRBV6-5 to TRBJ1-2; D call uncertain. Specimen: PBMCs or T cells enriched from blood (not recorded which). The clonotype comes from a woman aged 45-60 years with acute COVID-19. The CDR3 DNA reads as TGTGCCAGCAGCGATACTTTGACTAACTATGGCTACACCTTC. Amino acids: CASSDTLTNYGYTF.